These 19 T cell receptor beta chains share one sample of origin, sequenced in a study of T cell responses to AZD1222 COVID-19 vaccine. Some clones are missing from TCRdb's copy, which holds only in-frame ones; the method was immunoSEQ multiplex PCR. The sample lists about 160,000 clones, approximately 94% occurring once. Sequencing used peripheral blood, obtained on day 0 of AZD1222 vaccination. The receptors stem from an adult in good health.

A few counts support this clone. The V call is TRBV9, the J call TRBJ2-5, with unresolved D. This CDR3 comprises 12 residues. Germline V gene data show CDR1 as SGDLS and CDR2 as YYNGEE. The germline V and J ends were trimmed by 0 bases and 9 bases, with 9 bases remaining between them. The CDR3: CASSVGQVPQYF. As DNA, the CDR3 is TGTGCCAGCAGCGTAGGTCAGGTACCCCAGTACTTC.

The chain is built from TRBV11-2 and TRBJ2-2; 9 nucleotides align to TRBD1. Germline values: CDR1 SGHAT, CDR2 FQNNGV. This CDR3 has 17 amino acids. V trimming: 1 base; J trimming: 6 bases; junction bases outside the gene matches: 9. In nucleotides, the CDR3 is TGTGCCAGCAGCTTAGTCGGACAGGGGCCAATAGCCGGGGAGCTGTTTTTT. Its translation is CASSLVGQGPIAGELFF.

This clone has just one count. The chain recombines TRBV19 with TRBJ2-5; 7 bases line up with TRBD2. Per germline, CDR1 LNHDA and CDR2 SQIVND (reference sequence). V was clipped by 4 bases and J by 0 bases; unmatched bases: 2. The length of the CDR3 is 14 residues. The CDR3: CASSTGGYQETQYF. The CDR3 DNA follows: TGTGCCAGTAGTACCGGGGGGTACCAAGAGACCCAGTACTTC.

The genes are TRBV6-5 and TRBJ2-2; tentative D call: TRBD1 (7 bases). CDR1 is MNHEY and CDR2 is SVGAGI in the germline V gene. The germline V and J ends were trimmed by 5 bases and 4 bases, with 14 bases remaining between them. This CDR3 comprises 15 residues. The CDR3 coding sequence is TGTGCCAGCAGTAGACAGGGACTGGGCACCGGGGAGCTGTTTTTT. This translates into CASSRQGLGTGELFF.

The rearrangement uses TRBV28 and TRBJ1-1, with 9 bases that match TRBD1. The CDR3 covers 13 residues. Looked up from germline, CDR1 is MDHEN and CDR2 is SYDVKM. J gave up 5 bases and V 6 bases, and 4 bases lay outside the gene matches. This CDR3 is CASRGQGRTEAFF. The CDR3 bases are TGTGCCAGCAGGGGACAGGGAAGGACTGAAGCTTTCTTT.

This sequence joins TRBV6-5 and TRBJ2-2, with 9 nucleotides matching TRBD1. Germline V CDR1 and CDR2: MNHEY, SVGAGI. The CDR3 has 16 amino acids. V trimming: 2 bases; J trimming: 6 bases; junction bases outside the gene matches: 7. Written as DNA, the CDR3 is TGTGCCAGCAGTTACAGTACCGGGACAGGGTCCGGGGAGCTGTTTTTT. Translating gives CASSYSTGTGSGELFF.

The table lists this clone with a few counts. The chain links TRBV5-6 to TRBJ1-5; tentative D call: TRBD1 (5 bases). The germline V gene encodes CDR1 SGHDT and CDR2 YYEEEE. The CDR3 loop spans 16 amino acids. The V end lost 0 bases, the J end lost 4 bases, and 14 bases lay between the germline ends. CDR3 region: CASSLGQGVWNQPQHF. The CDR3 coding sequence is TGTGCCAGCAGCTTGGGGCAGGGTGTATGGAATCAGCCCCAGCATTTT.

This CDR3 reads CATSDLTTGGREKLFF. The CDR3 DNA sequence: TGTGCCACCAGTGATTTGACGACAGGGGGGCGCGAAAAACTGTTTTTT. The chain couples TRBV24-1 to TRBJ1-4; TRBD1 aligns across 9 bases. The CDR3 length is 16 residues. V lost 0 bases, J lost 8 bases, and 6 bases stayed unmatched. The germline V gene has CDR1 KGHDR and CDR2 SFDVKD.

V is TRBV4-1 and J is TRBJ1-5; TRBD1 is a possible D gene (5 bases). CDR1 is MGHRA, CDR2 YSYEKL, per germline. The CDR3 has 17 amino acids. Trimming shortened V by 1 base and J by 0 bases, and 13 bases separated the two germline ends. This CDR3 is CASSQVSGDYSNQPQHF. The CDR3, as DNA: TGCGCCAGCAGCCAAGTGTCGGGGGACTATAGCAATCAGCCCCAGCATTTT.

V and J are TRBV5-6 and TRBJ1-6; D unclear. CDR1 is SGHDT and CDR2 is YYEEEE in the germline V gene. Deletions cut 4 bases from V and 7 bases from J, with 12 bases between. The CDR3 has 14 residues. CDR3 in amino acids: CASSRDARNSPLHF. The CDR3 DNA sequence: TGTGCCAGCAGCCGTGACGCTCGGAATTCACCCCTCCACTTT. The variable domain in full, completed from reference TRBV5-6 and TRBJ1-6, reads DAGVTQSPTHLIKTRGQQVTLRCSPKSGHDTVSWYQQALGQGPQFIFQYYEEEERQRGNFPDRFSGHQFPNYSSELNVNALLLGDSALYLCASSRDARNSPLHFGNGTRLTVT.

The gene calls are TRBV19 and TRBJ1-1; D not certain. V dropped 7 bases and J dropped 6 bases, with 12 bases sitting between them. Germline CDR1 reads LNHDA; CDR2 reads SQIVND (reference sequence). CDR3 length: 12 amino acids. CDR3 loop: CASMKGPSEAFF. CDR3 sequence (DNA): TGTGCCAGTATGAAGGGCCCGTCTGAAGCTTTCTTT.

This clone appeared a single time. The genes are TRBV5-6 and TRBJ2-4; TRBD1 agrees at 8 bases. The germline V gene has CDR1 SGHDT and CDR2 YYEEEE. V was clipped by 4 bases and J by 11 bases; unmatched bases: 5. CDR3 length equals 12 residues. The CDR3 DNA reads TGTGCCAGCAGCCTTGGACAGGGAGTTCAGTACTTC. It is translated as CASSLGQGVQYF.

The genes are TRBV5-4 and TRBJ1-5, with D possibly matching TRBD1 (6 bases). V was cut by 0 bases and J by 5 bases, with 15 bases left in between. Germline V gene sequence: CDR1 SGHNT, CDR2 YYREEE (reference sequence). This CDR3 contains 16 residues. The CDR3 here is CASSLEGTLGDQPQHF. In nucleotides, the CDR3 is TGTGCCAGCAGCTTGGAAGGGACATTAGGAGATCAGCCCCAGCATTTT.

This clone has only a few counts. The V and J genes are TRBV28 and TRBJ1-4; weak D call: TRBD1 (6 bases). The CDR3 has 13 amino acids. V shed 6 bases and J shed 8 bases, with 13 bases lying between them. Germline V lookup: CDR1 MDHEN, CDR2 SYDVKM. The CDR3, as DNA: TGTGCCAGCAGCCTAGGGGGGAGGGAAAAACTGTTTTTT. Protein sequence: CASSLGGREKLFF.

The rearrangement links TRBV20-1 to TRBJ2-5; D unresolved. The V end lost 3 bases, the J end lost 5 bases, and 7 bases lay between the germline ends. The CDR3 is 11 residues long. CDR1 DFQATT and CDR2 SNEGSKA come from the germline V gene (reference sequence). The CDR3 region is CSARARETQYF. The CDR3 DNA sequence: TGCAGTGCTAGGGCCCGTGAGACCCAGTACTTC.

The V call is TRBV30, the J call TRBJ2-1; 9 bases fit TRBD2. Germline V CDR1 and CDR2: GTSNPN, SVGIG (reference sequence). The CDR3 spans 14 residues. Losses at the gene ends were 3 bases for V and 8 bases for J; bases not matched to a gene: 8. CDR3 region: CAWRGSGSFYEQFF. The CDR3, as DNA: TGTGCCTGGAGAGGTAGCGGGAGCTTCTATGAGCAGTTCTTC.

The chain links TRBV4-3 to TRBJ2-1; 7 bases align to TRBD1. This CDR3 contains 13 residues. Germline lookup yields CDR1 LGHNA and CDR2 YSLEER. J lost 14 bases, V lost 0 bases, and 7 bases had no gene match. The CDR3 DNA reads TGCGCCAGCAGCCAAGAACCAGACAGGGATAAGTTCTTC. As protein: CASSQEPDRDKFF.

The chain recombines TRBV7-2 with TRBJ1-4; no reliable D call. The CDR3 is 15 amino acids. Germline V lookup: CDR1 SGHTA, CDR2 FQGNSA. V was cut by 5 bases and J by 0 bases, with 10 bases left in between. CDR3 protein: CASSPVGTTNEKLFF. Here the CDR3 DNA reads TGTGCCAGCAGCCCCGTCGGGACAACTAATGAAAAACTGTTTTTT.

This chain links TRBV5-1 with TRBJ1-2; D is uncertain. The CDR3 loop spans 14 amino acids. V gave up 4 bases and J gave up 2 bases, with 12 bases separating them. Germline V gene lookup returns CDR1 SGHRS and CDR2 YFSETQ. This chain's CDR3 is CASSLGQLNYGYTF. As DNA, the CDR3 is TGCGCCAGCAGCCTCGGGCAGCTAAACTATGGCTACACCTTC.